The clone carrying this T cell receptor beta chain was observed once. This entry is derived from a study of patients and donors after allogeneic stem cell transplantation. TCRdb redid the calling of the RT-PCR reads with MiXCR, one entry per CDR3 protein. The sample has roughly 960,000 distinct CDR3 sequences; over 15% are singletons. The CDR3 length is 13 residues. Trimming shortened V by 0 bases and J by 10 bases, and 10 bases separated the two germline ends. CDR1 is DFQATT and CDR2 is SNEGSKA in the germline V gene (reference sequence). This TCR came from a human donor who was either an allogeneic HSCT recipient or a stem cell or donor lymphocyte infusion donor (not recorded which). It is not recorded whose cells these are; they may come from a transplant donor. The chain carries TRBV20-1 and TRBJ1-6; no reliable D call. The sequenced sample consisted of blood, either unsorted or a sorted T cell fraction (not recorded which). CDR3 DNA: TGCAGTGCTAGAGACGAGGGCTCCTCACCCCTCCACTTT. Its translation is CSARDEGSSPLHF.